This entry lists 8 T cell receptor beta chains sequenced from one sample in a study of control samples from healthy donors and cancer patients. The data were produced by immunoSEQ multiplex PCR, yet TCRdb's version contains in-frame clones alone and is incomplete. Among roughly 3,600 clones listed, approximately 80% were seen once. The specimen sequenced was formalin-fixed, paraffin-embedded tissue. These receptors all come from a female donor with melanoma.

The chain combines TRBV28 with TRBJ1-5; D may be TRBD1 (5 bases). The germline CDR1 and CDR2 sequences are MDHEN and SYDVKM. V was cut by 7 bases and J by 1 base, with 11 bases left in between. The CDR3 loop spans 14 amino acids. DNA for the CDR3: TGTGCCAGCACCCCCGCAGGGAGCAATCAGCCCCAGCATTTT. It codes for CASTPAGSNQPQHF. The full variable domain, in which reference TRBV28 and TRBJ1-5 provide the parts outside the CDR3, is DVKVTQSSRYLVKRTGEKVFLECVQDMDHENMFWYRQDPGLGLRLIYFSYDVKMKEKGDIPEGYSVSREKKERFSLILESASTNQTSMYLCASTPAGSNQPQHFGDGTRLSIL.

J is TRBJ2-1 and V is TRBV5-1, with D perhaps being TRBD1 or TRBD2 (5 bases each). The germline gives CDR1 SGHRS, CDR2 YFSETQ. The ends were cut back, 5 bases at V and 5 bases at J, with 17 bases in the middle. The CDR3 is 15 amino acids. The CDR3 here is CASRALSGGNNEQFF. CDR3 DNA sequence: TGCGCCAGCAGAGCCCTGAGTGGGGGAAACAATGAGCAGTTCTTC.

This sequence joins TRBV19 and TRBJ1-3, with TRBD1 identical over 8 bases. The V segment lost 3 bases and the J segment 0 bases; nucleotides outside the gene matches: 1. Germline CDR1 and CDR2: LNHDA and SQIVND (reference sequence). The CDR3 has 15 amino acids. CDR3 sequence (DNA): TGTGCCAGTAGTATCGGGACAGGCTCTGGAAACACCATATATTTT. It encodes CASSIGTGSGNTIYF.

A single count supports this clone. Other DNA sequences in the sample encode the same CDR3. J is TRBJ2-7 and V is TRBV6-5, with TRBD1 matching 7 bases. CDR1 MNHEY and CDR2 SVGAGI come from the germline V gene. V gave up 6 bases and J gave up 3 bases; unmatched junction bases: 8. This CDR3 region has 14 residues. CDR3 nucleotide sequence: TGTGCCAGCAGCCCCGCCGGGACAGACTACGAGCAGTACTTC. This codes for CASSPAGTDYEQYF.

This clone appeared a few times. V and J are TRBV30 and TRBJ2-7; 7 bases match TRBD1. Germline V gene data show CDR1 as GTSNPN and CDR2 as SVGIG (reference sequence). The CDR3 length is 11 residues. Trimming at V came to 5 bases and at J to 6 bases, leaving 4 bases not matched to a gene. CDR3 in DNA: TGTGCCTGGGATACAGGGGCCGAGCAGTACTTC. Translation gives CAWDTGAEQYF. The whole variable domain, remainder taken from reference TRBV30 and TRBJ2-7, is SQTIHQWPATLVQPVGSPLSLECTVEGTSNPNLYWYRQAAGRGLQLLFYSVGIGQISSEVPQNLSASRPQDRQFILSSKKLLLSDSGFYLCAWDTGAEQYFGPGTRLTVT.

The CDR3 bases are TGTGCCAGCAGTTACTCTCCGGGACGAGTCCCTGGCTACACCTTC. Encoded protein: CASSYSPGRVPGYTF. The chain combines TRBV6-5 with TRBJ1-2; a weak D match, TRBD1 (5 bases). V shed 0 bases and J shed 7 bases, with 15 bases lying between them. Germline V CDR1 and CDR2: MNHEY, SVGAGI. This CDR3 region has 15 residues.

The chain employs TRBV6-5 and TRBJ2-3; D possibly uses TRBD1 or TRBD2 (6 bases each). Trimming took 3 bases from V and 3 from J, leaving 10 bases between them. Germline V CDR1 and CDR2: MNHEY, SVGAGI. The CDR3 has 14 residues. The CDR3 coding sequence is TGTGCCAGCAGTTATGGGGGGCTAACAGATACGCAGTATTTT. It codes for CASSYGGLTDTQYF.

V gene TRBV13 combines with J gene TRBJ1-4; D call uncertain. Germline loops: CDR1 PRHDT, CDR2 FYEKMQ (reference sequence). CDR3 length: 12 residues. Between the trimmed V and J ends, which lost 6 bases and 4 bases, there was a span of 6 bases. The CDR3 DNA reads TGTGCCAGCAGGATCGGTAATGAAAAACTGTTTTTT. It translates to CASRIGNEKLFF.